This TCR beta chain appears in the sequencing data of a study of cytomegalovirus exposure and HLA in healthy donors. Study outcomes and limitations: Differences between HLA loci emerged in a later analysis of TCR association rates, with DRB1 most and HLA-C fewest.

Concerning this clone itself: What it binds is not known.

The primer mix had 60 Vbeta and 13 Jbeta primers. Sequencing used immunoSEQ multiplex PCR; TCRdb keeps in-frame clones, though not all of them. This table holds roughly 88,000 clones, around 80% found once. The germline V and J ends were trimmed by 2 bases and 0 bases, with 19 bases remaining between them. Germline V gene lookup returns CDR1 ENHRY and CDR2 SYGVKD. The CDR3 has 18 residues. The TCR was taken from a man aged 25-45 years in good health and CMV-seropositive. The sequenced sample consisted of PBMCs. The chain has TRBV10-3 and TRBJ1-2; TRBD1 is a possible D gene (6 bases). Here the CDR3 reads CAISEPPRGSGANYGYTF. CDR3 nucleotides: TGTGCCATCAGTGAGCCCCCTAGGGGTTCAGGGGCTAACTATGGCTACACCTTC.